The 2 T cell receptor beta chains reported below all come from one sample, sequenced in a study of blood T cell repertoires in COVID-19. Measured with immunoSEQ multiplex PCR; TCRdb has only the in-frame clones, and not every one. The table records over 150,000 clones, around 80% of them present only once. The specimen sequenced was PBMCs or T cells enriched from blood (not recorded which). The source is a man aged 50-59 years who had recovered from COVID-19.

For the CDR3, the DNA is TGTGCCAGCAGCTTGACGGGACAAGCCACAGATACGCAGTATTTT. This sequence encodes CASSLTGQATDTQYF. This sequence joins TRBV5-4 and TRBJ2-3; possibly TRBD1 for D (6 bases). The CDR3 sequence is 15 residues long. Trimming removed 1 base from V and 2 bases from J, with 11 bases in between. Per germline, CDR1 SGHNT and CDR2 YYREEE (reference sequence).

The rearrangement uses TRBV18 and TRBJ2-2, with D perhaps matching TRBD1 (5 bases). V was cut by 3 bases and J by 0 bases, with 14 bases left in between. Per germline, CDR1 KGHSH and CDR2 LQKENI. The CDR3 has 17 amino acids. The CDR3 spells CASSPGLRYPNTGELFF. DNA for the CDR3: TGTGCCAGCTCACCGGGGCTTCGGTACCCGAACACCGGGGAGCTGTTTTTT.